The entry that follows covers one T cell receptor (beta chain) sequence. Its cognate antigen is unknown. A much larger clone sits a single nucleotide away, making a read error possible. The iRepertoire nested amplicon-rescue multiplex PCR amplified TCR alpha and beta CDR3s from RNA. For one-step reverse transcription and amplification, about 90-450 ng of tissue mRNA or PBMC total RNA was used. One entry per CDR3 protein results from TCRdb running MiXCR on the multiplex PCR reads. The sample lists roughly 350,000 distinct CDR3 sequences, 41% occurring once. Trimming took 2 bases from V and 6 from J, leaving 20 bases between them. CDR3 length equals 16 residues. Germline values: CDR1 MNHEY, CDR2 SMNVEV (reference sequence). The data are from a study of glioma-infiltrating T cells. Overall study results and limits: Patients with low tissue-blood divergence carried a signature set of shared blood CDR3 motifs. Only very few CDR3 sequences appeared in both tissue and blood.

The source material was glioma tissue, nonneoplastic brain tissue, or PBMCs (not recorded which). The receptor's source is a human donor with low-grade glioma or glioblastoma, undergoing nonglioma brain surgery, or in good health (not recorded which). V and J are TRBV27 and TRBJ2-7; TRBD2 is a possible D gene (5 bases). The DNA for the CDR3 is TGTGCCAGCAGTTTAATAGGCGGATGTATACTAGGCGAGCAGTACTTC. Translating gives CASSLIGGCILGEQYF.